A selection of T cell receptor beta chains follows, all from one sample in a study of blood T cells in healthy people across ages. MiXCR, applied by TCRdb to the 5' RACE reads, yields one record per CDR3 protein. The sample consists of about a million distinct CDR3 sequences, roughly 52% of them appearing once. Sequencing was performed on blood. These receptors all come from a man in his thirties or forties in good health. Both conserved end residues are part of each CDR3. The D gene is left open where the match is weak. Clone size is shown for a subset of rows, as once, few, many or a class of expanded clone.

d_gene	abundance	v_gene	j_gene	CDR3nt	CDR3aa
.	.	TRBV24-1	TRBJ2-7	TGTGCCACCAGTGATGCGGGTCCCTCCTACGAGCAGTACTTC	CATSDAGPSYEQYF
TRBD2	.	TRBV11-2	TRBJ2-3	TGTGCCAGCAGCTTAGATATAGGACTAGCGAGCACAGATACGCAGTATTTT	CASSLDIGLASTDTQYF
.	.	TRBV9	TRBJ1-4	TGTGCCAGCAGCGTAGAGGGCAGGGGTTATGAAAAACTGTTTTTT	CASSVEGRGYEKLFF
.	.	TRBV20-1	TRBJ2-7	TGCAGTGCTCCACCCGACAACTCCTACGAGCAGTACTTC	CSAPPDNSYEQYF
.	.	TRBV19	TRBJ1-1	TGTGCCAGTAGTACACAAGAGGGGACTGAAGCTTTCTTT	CASSTQEGTEAFF
.	.	TRBV5-1	TRBJ2-1	TGCGCCAGCAGCCCCGAGGGGGGGGTCTACAATGAGCAGTTCTTC	CASSPEGGVYNEQFF
.	.	TRBV30	TRBJ2-7	TGTGCCTGGACCGAGGCGGGGAGAGGGAAGTACTTC	CAWTEAGRGKYF
.	many	TRBV4-3	TRBJ2-7	TGCGCCAGCAGCTCCAAGTCCGGACTAGAGCAGTACTTC	CASSSKSGLEQYF
.	.	TRBV6-2/TRBV6-3	TRBJ2-7	TGTGCCAGCACAAAGTCCGACTCCTACGAGCAGTACTTC	CASTKSDSYEQYF
.	.	TRBV2	TRBJ1-2	TGTGCCGGCAGCCGCGACATGATAACCGGCTACACCTTC	CAGSRDMITGYTF
.	.	TRBV2	TRBJ1-1	TGTGCCAGCAGTGCCGCAGCCATGAACACTGAAGCTTTCTTT	CASSAAAMNTEAFF
TRBD2	once	TRBV3-1	TRBJ2-3	TGTGCCAGCAGCCAAGTTTGGGCGACTAGCGGTGTTTCGGATACGCAGTATTTT	CASSQVWATSGVSDTQYF
TRBD1	.	TRBV4-1	TRBJ2-3	TGCGCCAGCAGCCCTATGACAGGGGGCCTCGGGGATACGCAGTATTTT	CASSPMTGGLGDTQYF
.	few	TRBV28	TRBJ1-2	TGTGCCAGCAGAAGGTCCCGCCTCGAGGGCTACACCTTC	CASRRSRLEGYTF
.	few	TRBV20-1	TRBJ2-2	TGCAGTGCTAGTGGCCCCCAGGGGGGCACCGGGGAGCTGTTTTTT	CSASGPQGGTGELFF